Given below is one T cell receptor (beta chain) in context. The antigen is not known. This sample was included in a study of breast tumors, draining lymph nodes, adjacent tissues. In TCRdb, the multiplex PCR reads were re-called with MiXCR into one record per CDR3 protein. The table records 200,000 to 250,000 distinct CDR3 sequences, about 34% of them present only once. Samples came from axillary lymph nodes draining the breast cancer. General study results and limits: Tumor repertoires ranked between lymph nodes and nontumor tissue in diversity, with V and J gene preferences. That most tumor T cells come from lymph nodes remained unproven. The data were judged consistent with most tumor T cells coming from lymph node and expanding in tumor. Luminal-like breast cancer showed significantly higher tumor–nontumor repertoire similarity than basal-like.

There are 13 residues in the CDR3. Germline CDR1 MGHDK, CDR2 SYGVNS. Trimming cost V 10 bases and J 3 bases, with 16 bases left between them. The chain uses TRBV25-1 and TRBJ2-7; D remains ambiguous. The receptor was derived from a female donor with breast cancer. Some clones in this sample may be carry-over from other donors' samples. Sequencing was carried out using axillary lymph node tissue. CDR3 sequence reads: CATLPWTDYEQYF. In DNA, the CDR3 is TGTGCCACCCTCCCTTGGACGGACTACGAGCAGTACTTC.